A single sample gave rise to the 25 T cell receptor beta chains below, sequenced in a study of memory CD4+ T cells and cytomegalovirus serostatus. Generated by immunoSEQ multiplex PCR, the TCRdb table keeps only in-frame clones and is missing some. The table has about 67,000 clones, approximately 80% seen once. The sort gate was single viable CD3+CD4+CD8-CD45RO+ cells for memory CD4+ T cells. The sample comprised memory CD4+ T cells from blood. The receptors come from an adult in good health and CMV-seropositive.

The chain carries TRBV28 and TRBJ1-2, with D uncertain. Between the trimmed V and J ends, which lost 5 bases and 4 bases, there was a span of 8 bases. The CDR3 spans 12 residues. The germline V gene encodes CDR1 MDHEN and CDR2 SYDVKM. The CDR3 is CASSDKIYGYTF. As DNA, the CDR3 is TGTGCCAGCAGTGACAAGATCTATGGCTACACCTTC.

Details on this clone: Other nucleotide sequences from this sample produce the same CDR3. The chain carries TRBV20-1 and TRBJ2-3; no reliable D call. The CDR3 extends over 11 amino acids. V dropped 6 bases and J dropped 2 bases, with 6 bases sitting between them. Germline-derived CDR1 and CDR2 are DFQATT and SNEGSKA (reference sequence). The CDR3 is CSARITDTQYF. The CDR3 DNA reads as TGCAGTGCGAGAATCACAGATACGCAGTATTTT.

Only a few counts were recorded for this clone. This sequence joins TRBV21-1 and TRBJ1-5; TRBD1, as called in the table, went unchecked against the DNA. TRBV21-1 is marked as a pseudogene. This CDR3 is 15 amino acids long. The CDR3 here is CASSRRQGAYQPQHF. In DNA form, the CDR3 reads TGTGCCAGCAGCCGACGACAGGGGGCTTATCAGCCCCAGCATTTT.

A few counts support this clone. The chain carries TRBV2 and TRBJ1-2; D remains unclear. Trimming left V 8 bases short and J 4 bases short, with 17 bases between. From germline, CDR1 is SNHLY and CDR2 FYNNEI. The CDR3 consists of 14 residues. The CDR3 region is CASGGQASLYGYTF. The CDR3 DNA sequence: TGTGCCAGCGGAGGGCAGGCGAGCCTCTATGGCTACACCTTC.

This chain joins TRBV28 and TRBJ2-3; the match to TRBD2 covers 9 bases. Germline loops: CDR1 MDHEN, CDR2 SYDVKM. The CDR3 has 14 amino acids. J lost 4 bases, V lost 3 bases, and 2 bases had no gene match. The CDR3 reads CASSLVAGADTQYF. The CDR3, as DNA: TGTGCCAGCAGTTTGGTAGCGGGAGCAGATACGCAGTATTTT.

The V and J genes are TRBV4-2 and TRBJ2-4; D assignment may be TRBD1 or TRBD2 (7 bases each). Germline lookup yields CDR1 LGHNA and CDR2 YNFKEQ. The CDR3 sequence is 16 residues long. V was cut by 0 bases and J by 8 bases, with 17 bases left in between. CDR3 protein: CASSQDRAGGRDIQYF. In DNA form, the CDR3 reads TGTGCCAGCAGCCAAGATCGGGCAGGGGGGAGGGACATTCAGTACTTC.

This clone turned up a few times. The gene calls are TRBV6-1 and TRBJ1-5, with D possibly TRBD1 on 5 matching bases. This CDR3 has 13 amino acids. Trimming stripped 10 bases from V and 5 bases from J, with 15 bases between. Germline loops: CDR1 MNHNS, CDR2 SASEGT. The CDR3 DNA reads TGTGCCATAGCTCAGGGTGCCCATCAGCCCCAGCATTTT. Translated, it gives CAIAQGAHQPQHF.

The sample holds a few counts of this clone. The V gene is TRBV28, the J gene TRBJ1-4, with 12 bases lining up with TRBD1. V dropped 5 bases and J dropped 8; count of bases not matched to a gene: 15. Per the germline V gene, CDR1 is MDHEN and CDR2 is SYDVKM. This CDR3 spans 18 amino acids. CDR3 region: CASSDKPGQGARGEKLFF. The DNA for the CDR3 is TGTGCCAGCAGTGATAAACCGGGACAGGGGGCGCGAGGAGAAAAACTGTTTTTT.

The CDR3 reads CASSFGQGGDEQYF. The CDR3 nucleotides are TGCGCCAGCAGCTTCGGACAGGGGGGGGACGAGCAGTACTTC. The J gene is TRBJ2-7, the V gene TRBV5-1; 10 positions match TRBD1. CDR1 and CDR2 (germline): SGHRS, YFSETQ. V shed 2 bases, J shed 5 bases, and the junction held 4 bases outside the gene matches. The CDR3 consists of 14 residues.

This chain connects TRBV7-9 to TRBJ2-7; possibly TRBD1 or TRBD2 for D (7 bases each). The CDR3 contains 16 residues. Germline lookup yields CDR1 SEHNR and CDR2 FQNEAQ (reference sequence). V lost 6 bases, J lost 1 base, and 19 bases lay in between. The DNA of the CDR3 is TGTGCCAGCAGACCGTACCAGGGGGGGTTTTCCTACGAGCAGTACTTC. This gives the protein CASRPYQGGFSYEQYF. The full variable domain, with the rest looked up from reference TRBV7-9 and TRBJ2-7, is DTGVSQNPRHKITKRGQNVTFRCDPISEHNRLYWYRQTLGQGPEFLTYFQNEAQLEKSRLLSDRFSAERPKGSFSTLEIQRTEQGDSAMYLCASRPYQGGFSYEQYFGPGTRLTVT.

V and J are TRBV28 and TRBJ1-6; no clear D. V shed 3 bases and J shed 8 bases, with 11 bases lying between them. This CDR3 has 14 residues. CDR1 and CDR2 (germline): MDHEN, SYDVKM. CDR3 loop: CASSLVGRDSPLHF. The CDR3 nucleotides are TGTGCCAGCAGTTTGGTAGGGCGGGATTCACCCCTCCACTTT.

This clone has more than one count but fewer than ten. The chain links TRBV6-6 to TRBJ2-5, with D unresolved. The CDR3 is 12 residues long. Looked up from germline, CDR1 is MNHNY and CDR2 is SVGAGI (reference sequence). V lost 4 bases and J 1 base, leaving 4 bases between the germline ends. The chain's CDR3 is CASSSPQETQYF. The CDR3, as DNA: TGTGCCAGCAGTTCGCCCCAAGAGACCCAGTACTTC.

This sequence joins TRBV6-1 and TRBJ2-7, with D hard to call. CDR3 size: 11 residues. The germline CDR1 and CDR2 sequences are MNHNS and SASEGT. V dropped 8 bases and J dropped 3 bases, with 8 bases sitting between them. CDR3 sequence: CASYLDYEQYF. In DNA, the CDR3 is TGTGCCAGCTATCTAGACTACGAGCAGTACTTC.

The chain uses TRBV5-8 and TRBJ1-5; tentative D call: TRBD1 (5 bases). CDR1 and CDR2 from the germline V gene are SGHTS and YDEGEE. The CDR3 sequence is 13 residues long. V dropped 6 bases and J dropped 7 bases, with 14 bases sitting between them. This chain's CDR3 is CASKRGESQPQHF. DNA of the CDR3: TGTGCCAGCAAGCGAGGGGAATCGCAGCCCCAGCATTTT.

The CDR3 loop reads CASSYDRESTEAFF. The CDR3 DNA follows: TGTGCCAGCAGCTATGACAGGGAGAGCACTGAAGCTTTCTTT. This chain links TRBV7-2 with TRBJ1-1; 7 positions match TRBD1. The CDR3 runs 14 residues. J was trimmed by 4 bases and V by 4 bases; bases with no gene match: 6. Germline CDR1 is SGHTA and CDR2 is FQGNSA.

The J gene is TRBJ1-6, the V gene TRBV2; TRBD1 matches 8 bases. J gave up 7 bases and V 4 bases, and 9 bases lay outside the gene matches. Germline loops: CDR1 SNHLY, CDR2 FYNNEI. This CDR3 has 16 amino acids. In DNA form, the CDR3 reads TGTGCCAGCAGTGGGGACTGGGACAGGAGAAATTCACCCCTCCACTTT. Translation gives CASSGDWDRRNSPLHF.

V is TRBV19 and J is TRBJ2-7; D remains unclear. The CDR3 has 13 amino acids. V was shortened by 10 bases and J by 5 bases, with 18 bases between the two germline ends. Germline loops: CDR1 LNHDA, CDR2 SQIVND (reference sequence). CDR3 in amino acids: CATSATKSHEQYF. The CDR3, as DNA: TGTGCCACCTCCGCGACAAAGAGCCACGAGCAGTACTTC.

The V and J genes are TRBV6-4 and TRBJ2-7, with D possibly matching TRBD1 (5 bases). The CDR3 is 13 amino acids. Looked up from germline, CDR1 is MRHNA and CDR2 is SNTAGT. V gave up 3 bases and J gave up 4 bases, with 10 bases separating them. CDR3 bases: TGTGCCAGCAGTGAAAGTACAGGATACGAGCAGTACTTC. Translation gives CASSESTGYEQYF.

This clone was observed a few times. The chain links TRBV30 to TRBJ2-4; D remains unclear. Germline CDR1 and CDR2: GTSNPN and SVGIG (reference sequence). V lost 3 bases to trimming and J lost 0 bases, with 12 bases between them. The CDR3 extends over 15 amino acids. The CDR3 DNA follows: TGTGCCTGGAGCCCCCGTGGTCTAGCCAAAAACATTCAGTACTTC. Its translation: CAWSPRGLAKNIQYF.

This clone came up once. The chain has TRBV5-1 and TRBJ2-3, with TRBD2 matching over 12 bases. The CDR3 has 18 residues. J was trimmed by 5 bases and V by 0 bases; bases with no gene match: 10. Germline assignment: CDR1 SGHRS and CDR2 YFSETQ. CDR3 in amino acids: CASSLVVTSGSSGDTQYF. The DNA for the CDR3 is TGCGCCAGCAGCTTGGTAGTGACTAGCGGGAGCTCTGGAGATACGCAGTATTTT.

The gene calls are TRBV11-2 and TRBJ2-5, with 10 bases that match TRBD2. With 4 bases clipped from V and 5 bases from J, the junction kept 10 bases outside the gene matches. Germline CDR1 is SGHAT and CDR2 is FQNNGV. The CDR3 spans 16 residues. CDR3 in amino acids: CASSSLSGGAGETQYF. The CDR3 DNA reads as TGTGCCAGCAGCTCTTTAAGCGGGGGGGCCGGGGAGACCCAGTACTTC.

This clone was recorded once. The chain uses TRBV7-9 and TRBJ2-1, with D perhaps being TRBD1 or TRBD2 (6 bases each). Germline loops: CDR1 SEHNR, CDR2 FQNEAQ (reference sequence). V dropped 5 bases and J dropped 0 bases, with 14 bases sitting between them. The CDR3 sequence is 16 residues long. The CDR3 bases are TGTGCCAGCAGCACAGTACGGGGGCGCTCCTACAATGAGCAGTTCTTC. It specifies CASSTVRGRSYNEQFF.

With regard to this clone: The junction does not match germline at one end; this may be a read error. In nucleotides, the CDR3 is TGTGCTAGCAGTCCCGGTTGGAGCGCCGATACGCAGTATTTT. Its translation is CASSPGWSADTQYF. The chain couples TRBV7-7 to TRBJ2-3; no definite D call. Germline loops: CDR1 SSHAT, CDR2 FNYEAQ (reference sequence). This CDR3 has 14 residues.

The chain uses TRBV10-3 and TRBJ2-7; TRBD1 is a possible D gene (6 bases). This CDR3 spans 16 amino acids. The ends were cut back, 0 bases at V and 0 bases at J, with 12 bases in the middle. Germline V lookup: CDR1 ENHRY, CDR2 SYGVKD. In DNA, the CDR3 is TGTGCCATCAGTGAGTCGACAGGTGGTACCTCCTACGAGCAGTACTTC. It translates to CAISESTGGTSYEQYF.

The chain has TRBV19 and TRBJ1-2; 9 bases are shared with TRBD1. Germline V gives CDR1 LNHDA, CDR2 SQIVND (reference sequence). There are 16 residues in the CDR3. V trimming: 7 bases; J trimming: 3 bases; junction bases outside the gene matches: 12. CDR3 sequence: CASTRGGQGSHYGYTF. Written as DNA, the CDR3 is TGTGCCAGTACTCGGGGAGGACAGGGGAGTCACTATGGCTACACCTTC.